This T cell receptor beta chain was recovered during a study of neoadjuvant anti-PD-1 for oral cavity cancer. Stage II-IVA oral cavity squamous cell carcinoma was new and untreated by systemic or radiation therapy. PBMC libraries mostly used approximately 500 ng of input genomic DNA, with six replicates per sample. The repertoire was sequenced with immunoSEQ multiplex PCR; TCRdb's copy has only in-frame clones and lacks some. The repertoire includes some 15,000 clones, about 65% of them detected once, and around 2% sits in the top ten. This clone was recorded a few times. Its antigen is unidentified. Germline values: CDR1 MNHEY, CDR2 SVGAGI. CDR3 length: 15 residues. The ends were cut back, 5 bases at V and 3 bases at J, with 16 bases in the middle. Study outcomes and limitations: Higher pretreatment Treg/Th17 ratios tracked higher pretreatment blood clonality. TCR analyses covered only a few patients per response group.

This clonotype originated in a person aged 40 to 85 with oral cavity squamous cell carcinoma. The source was PBMCs, collected before nivolumab (anti-PD-1) treatment. The J gene is TRBJ1-2, the V gene TRBV6-5; unclear D gene. The CDR3 region has the DNA TGTGCCAGCAGTCCACTCGCGGGAGAGGACTATGGCTACACCTTC. Encoded protein: CASSPLAGEDYGYTF.